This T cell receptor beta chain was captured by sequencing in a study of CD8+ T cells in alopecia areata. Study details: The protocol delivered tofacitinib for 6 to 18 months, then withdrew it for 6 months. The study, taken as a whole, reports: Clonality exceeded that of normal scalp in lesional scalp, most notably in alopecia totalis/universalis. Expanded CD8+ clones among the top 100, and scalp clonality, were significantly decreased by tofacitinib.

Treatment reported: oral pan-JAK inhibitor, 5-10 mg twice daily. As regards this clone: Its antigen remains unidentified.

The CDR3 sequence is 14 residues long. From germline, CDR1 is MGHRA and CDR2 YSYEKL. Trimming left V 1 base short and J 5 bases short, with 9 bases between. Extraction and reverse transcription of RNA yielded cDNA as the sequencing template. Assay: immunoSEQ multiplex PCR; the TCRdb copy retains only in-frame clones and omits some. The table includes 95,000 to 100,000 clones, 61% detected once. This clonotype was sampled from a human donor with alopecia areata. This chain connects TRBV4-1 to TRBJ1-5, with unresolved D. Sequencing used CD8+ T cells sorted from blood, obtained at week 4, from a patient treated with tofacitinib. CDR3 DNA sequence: TGCGCCAGCAGCCAAGTGGGCAGAGATCAGCCCCAGCATTTT. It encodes CASSQVGRDQPQHF.